This section outlines one T cell receptor beta chain sequence together with its context. Its antigen is unidentified. These data originate in a study of shared clonotypes between healthy human individuals. Findings of the study overall: Some naive CD4 clonotypes, roughly 5%, turned up in common across several donors.

There are 11 residues in the CDR3. V was pared by 2 bases and J by 11 bases, with 8 bases between. The germline gives CDR1 LNHDA, CDR2 SQIVND (reference sequence). The data were produced by immunoSEQ multiplex PCR, yet TCRdb's version contains in-frame clones alone and is incomplete. The table includes some 500,000 clones, around 96% detected once. The receptor comes from a young woman in good health. The sequenced sample was naive CD4+ T cells sorted from blood. Subset meaning: CD45RA+ positively selected. The chain is built from TRBV19 and TRBJ2-3; D gene unclear. The CDR3 coding sequence is TGTGCCAGTAGTATAAATGAGAGGCAGTATTTT. It translates to CASSINERQYF. Full variable domain (outside the CDR3, taken from reference TRBV19 and TRBJ2-3): DGGITQSPKYLFRKEGQNVTLSCEQNLNHDAMYWYRQDPGQGLRLIYYSQIVNDFQKGDIAEGYSVSREKKESFPLTVTSAQKNPTAFYLCASSINERQYFGPGTRLTVL.